In this sample, the clone carrying this T cell receptor beta chain turned up a few times. The PCR had 60 Vbeta and 13 Jbeta primers. Profiling relied on immunoSEQ multiplex PCR, and the TCRdb table lists in-frame clones only, not all of them. The sample comprises some 160,000 clones, around three quarters of which are singletons, and less than 2.5% rests with the top ten. The data belong to a study of cytomegalovirus exposure and HLA in healthy donors. The CDR3 extends over 15 amino acids. Germline V gives CDR1 MNHNY, CDR2 SVGAGI (reference sequence). Unmatched junction bases numbered 2, after V lost 0 bases and J lost 4 bases.

The sequencing sample was made of PBMCs. This chain connects TRBV6-6 to TRBJ2-3; 9 bases fit TRBD2. This receptor was taken from a man in his forties or fifties in good health and CMV-seropositive. The CDR3 bases are TGTGCCAGCAGTTACTCGCGGGGGGGGTCAGATACGCAGTATTTT. Its translation: CASSYSRGGSDTQYF.